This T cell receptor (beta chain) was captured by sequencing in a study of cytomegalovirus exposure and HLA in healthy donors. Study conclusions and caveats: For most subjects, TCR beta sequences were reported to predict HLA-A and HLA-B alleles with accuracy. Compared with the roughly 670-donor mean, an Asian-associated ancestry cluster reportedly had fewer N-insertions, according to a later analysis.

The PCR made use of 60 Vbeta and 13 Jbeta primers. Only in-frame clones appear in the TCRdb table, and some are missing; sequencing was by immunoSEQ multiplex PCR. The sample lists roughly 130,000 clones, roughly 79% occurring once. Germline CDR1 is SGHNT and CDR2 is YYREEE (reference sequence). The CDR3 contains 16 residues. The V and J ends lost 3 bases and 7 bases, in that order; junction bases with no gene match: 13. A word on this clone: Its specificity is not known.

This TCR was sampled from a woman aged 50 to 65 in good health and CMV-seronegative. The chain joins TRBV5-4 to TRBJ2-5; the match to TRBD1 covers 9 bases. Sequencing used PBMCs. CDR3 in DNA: TGTGCCAGCAGCTCTTCCCGACAGGGGGTTCTGGGGACCCAGTACTTC. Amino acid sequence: CASSSSRQGVLGTQYF.